Sequencing of this T cell receptor (beta chain) was carried out in a study of T cells after yellow fever vaccination (dated by TCRdb to between 2019 and 2020). With respect to the entire study: The SMART-Seq v4 Ultra Low Input RNA kit was used to prepare libraries from fractions with low cell numbers. To follow T-cell clones before and after primary and booster YFV17D yellow fever vaccination, bulk TCR alpha and beta repertoires were sequenced over time. Two healthy male donors made up the cohort, one aged 18 to 29 years and the other aged 30 to 40 years. Blood was collected at multiple timepoints before and after primary and secondary immunization, and bulk PBMC replicates and cell subsets were isolated. General conclusions and limits of the study: A small share of clonotypes occurred in both CD4 and CD8 compartments, likely arising from convergent recombination. After the booster, most of the clones that had expanded following primary vaccination were detected again (around 97% of CD4 and around nine tenths of CD8), which suggests that memory was broadly maintained. FACS-sorted repertoires could contain abundant contaminating clonotypes from the bulk population, so computational filtering was required. The secondary T-cell response was found to be weaker but faster than the primary response, with a peak reached on day 5 rather than on day 15. Because the study included only a couple of donors, the extent to which the findings can be generalized is limited.

Synthesis of TCR cDNA relied on 5'RACE template switching, a step that introduced a universal primer site along with unique molecular identifiers. Priming for cDNA synthesis came from both the TCR alpha and TCR beta constant segments. Two PCR steps were used to amplify libraries, with sample barcodes and sequencing adapters being added in the second step. Sequencing of libraries was done on Illumina HiSeq 2500 (2x100 bp) or NovaSeq (2x150 bp). Turning to the authors' computational methods: Reads were demultiplexed and collapsed into UMI consensus sequences with MIGEC, and V(D)J alignment was performed with MiXCR. Clonotypes responding to the vaccine were identified with edgeR on replicate PBMC samples, with the criteria of FDR below 0.01 and a log2 fold change above 5 up to day 15. Each bulk clonotype received a CD4 or CD8 identity based on whether the sequenced CD4 or CD8 repertoire contained that clonotype at higher abundance. TCRdb itself trimmed the public reads at Q25 with fastp, ran MiXCR and retained productive beta chains. Every CDR3 protein is listed once, alongside the most common genes and DNA of its rows. Here the V and J calls rest on TCRdb's processing, not on the authors' analysis. The sample table records over 200,000 distinct CDR3 sequences; about 7% of these occur just once. Approximately 1.1% of the sample belongs to the ten largest clones.

Explained via the paper, the treatment or condition label denotes: live attenuated yellow fever vaccine strain. PBMCs were isolated from peripheral blood using a standard Ficoll-Paque protocol. Dynabeads CD4 and CD8 positive selection kits were used to isolate the CD4 and CD8 T-cell fractions. TriZol was used to extract RNA from bulk PBMCs, CD4 and CD8 fractions, and dextramer-positive and dextramer-negative fractions. In the germline V gene (reference sequence), CDR1 corresponds to MNHNY and CDR2 to SVGAGI. The junction carries 8 bases between V and J, which are trimmed by 5 bases and 6 bases respectively. The CDR3 spans 12 residues, from the cysteine through the phenylalanine. Of the read, only the CDR3 DNA is kept; its 36 bases are in frame from base 1. This clonotype was detected a few times. The antigen it binds to is not known. Base-call qualities are not available, and no considerably larger clone is one nucleotide away.

The sequenced sample was CD4+ T cells sorted from PBMCs, obtained on the day of the yellow fever booster vaccination. The sequence was collected from a man between 25 and 39 years old who received the YFV17D yellow fever vaccine. The V gene is TRBV6-6 and the J gene is TRBJ2-1, with no D gene named confidently. CDR3 loop: CASSASRNEQFF. The nucleotide sequence is given as TGTGCCAGCAGTGCCAGCCGCAATGAGCAGTTCTTC.